The present T cell receptor beta chain was sequenced within a study of cytomegalovirus exposure and HLA in healthy donors. Study results and limitations: Cytomegalovirus-associated status was assigned to 150 or so TCR beta chains. Later analysis indicated greater clonal expansion among HLA-associated TCR beta chains than among equally common other chains. Trimming of TCR beta V- and J-genes showed a link, identified in a later analysis, to a missense DCLRE1C variant.

Concerning this clone: The antigen is undetermined.

Looked up from germline, CDR1 is MNHNY and CDR2 is SVGAGI (reference sequence). The CDR3 has 15 residues. V was trimmed by 0 bases and J by 9 bases, leaving 17 bases between them. The PCR used 60 Vbeta and 13 Jbeta primers. Generated by immunoSEQ multiplex PCR, the TCRdb table keeps only in-frame clones and is missing some. The sample carries 150,000 or so clones, roughly 70% recorded once. The material sequenced was PBMCs. This TCR derives from a girl aged 5 to 17 in good health and CMV-seronegative. The chain recombines TRBV6-6 with TRBJ1-1; D ambiguous. CDR3 sequence: CASSYSISDEGKAFF. In DNA, the CDR3 is TGTGCCAGCAGTTACTCGATAAGTGATGAGGGAAAAGCTTTCTTT.